This T cell receptor beta chain is from a study of early T cells in non-severe SARS-CoV-2 infection. The germline gives CDR1 SGHAT, CDR2 FQNNGV. There are 15 residues in the CDR3. Trimming removed 4 bases from V and 0 bases from J, with 10 bases in between. TCRdb redid the calling of the 5' RACE reads with MiXCR, one entry per CDR3 protein. The table includes roughly 65,000 distinct CDR3 sequences, under 13% detected once. Sequencing input: whole blood. The clonotype was recovered from an adult who was a healthcare worker with PCR-confirmed SARS-CoV-2 infection or an uninfected control (not recorded which). The rearrangement uses TRBV11-2 and TRBJ2-4; maybe TRBD2 (5 bases). The CDR3 spells CASSSSGLAKNIQYF. The DNA of the CDR3 is TGTGCCAGCAGCTCGTCGGGGTTAGCCAAAAACATTCAGTACTTC.